This TCR beta chain was identified in a study of T cell changes during pregnancy in multiple sclerosis (dated by TCRdb to between 2017 and 2020). Study-level background: In women with multiple sclerosis, the researchers looked at how the T cell repertoire shifted as pregnancy progressed.

Counted from cysteine to phenylalanine, this CDR3 has 16 amino acids. The DNA shown is the 48-base CDR3, in frame from base 1. Trimming leaves V shorter by 0 bases and J shorter by 1 base, with the junction holding 3 bases beyond the gene matches. CDR1 and CDR2 were assigned from the germline V gene (reference sequence) as SGHNT and YYREEE. The protocol used for the library was the immunoSEQ multiplex PCR assay. TCRdb provides this immuneACCESS table in a form limited to in-frame rearrangements. Some clones are lacking; in checked studies, under half of them reflect an unresolved V gene, and why the rest are absent is not known. In all, the sample holds fewer than 65,000 clones, and roughly 92% of those were seen once. 0.35% to 0.5% of the sample belongs to the ten largest clones. On this clone itself: Its cognate antigen has yet to be identified. Base-call qualities are not available, and no considerably larger clone is one nucleotide away.

The specimen was CD4+ T cells from peripheral blood mononuclear cells, collected after pregnancy. The rearranged chain carries TRBV5-4 and TRBJ1-1; TRBD1 fits 10 bases in the junction. This receptor was taken from a female donor with multiple sclerosis, enrolled in a pregnancy study. In nucleotides, the sequence is TGTGCCAGCAGCTTGGAAAGGGACAGGGGGAACACTGAAGCTTTCTTT. Translated, this is CASSLERDRGNTEAFF.